The sequence of this T cell receptor beta chain was determined in a study of long-term antiretroviral therapy in people with HIV. Runs used v3.0 of the immunoSEQ assay and were done at survey level. Libraries were prepared by immunoSEQ multiplex PCR; TCRdb keeps only in-frame clonotypes and omits some of them. Found here are 25,000 to 35,000 clones, 95% of them singletons; the top ten hold 8.1%. Study results and caveats: Absence of data on ART adherence, viral resistance or therapy changes was noted. Within the repertoire, clones expanded before ART were dominant at all time points.

Note on this clone: Its specificity is not known.

Looked up from germline, CDR1 is MNHNS and CDR2 is SASEGT. This CDR3 comprises 13 residues. V shed 4 bases and J 7 bases; nucleotides not matched to a gene: 2. At least two post-ART and at least one pre-ART PBMC sample were available for each donor. Cryopreserved PBMC numbered about 1-10 million per sample before DNA extraction. Sequenced here: unsorted PBMCs, sampled 5.3 years after starting antiretroviral therapy. The clonotype comes from a young man with HIV. This chain connects TRBV6-1 to TRBJ1-4; 8 bases match TRBD1. The CDR3 sequence is CASSVGQGEKLFF. CDR3 nucleotides: TGTGCCAGCAGTGTCGGACAGGGTGAAAAACTGTTTTTT.